Listed below are T cell receptor beta chains from one sample, sequenced in a study of blood T cell repertoires in COVID-19. Method: immunoSEQ multiplex PCR; TCRdb's copy keeps in-frame clones and lacks some. The repertoire includes some 200,000 clones, around 80% of them detected once, and around 1.3% sits in the top ten. Sequences were obtained from peripheral blood. These receptors came from a woman under 40 with COVID-19, enrolled during active disease. Both conserved end residues are part of each CDR3. Each record gives: D gene, clone size, J gene, V gene, CDR3 DNA, CDR3 protein. D genes are given only for firm matches. Size is stated for part of the rows, as once, few or many counts, or as a class when the clone is expanded.

d_call: .
clone_size: .
j_call: TRBJ1-1
v_call: TRBV6-5
cdr3_nt: TGTGCCAGCAGTCGACAGGCGAACACTGAAGCTTTCTTT
cdr3_aa: CASSRQANTEAFF

d_call: TRBD1
clone_size: .
j_call: TRBJ2-7
v_call: TRBV7-6
cdr3_nt: TGTGCCAGCAGCAAGAGACAGGGGGGCGGCGAGCAGTACTTC
cdr3_aa: CASSKRQGGGEQYF

d_call: .
clone_size: .
j_call: TRBJ2-5
v_call: TRBV6-6
cdr3_nt: TGTGCCACCGAAGGGGCACAGGAGACCCAGTACTTC
cdr3_aa: CATEGAQETQYF

d_call: TRBD1
clone_size: .
j_call: TRBJ1-1
v_call: TRBV27
cdr3_nt: TGTGCCAGCAGACCATCAGGGGGCGAGTTGGGGACCGAAGCTTTCTTT
cdr3_aa: CASRPSGGELGTEAFF

d_call: TRBD1
clone_size: .
j_call: TRBJ1-2
v_call: TRBV14
cdr3_nt: TGTGCCAGCAGCCCGACAGGGGGTTACTATGGCTACACCTTC
cdr3_aa: CASSPTGGYYGYTF

d_call: .
clone_size: .
j_call: TRBJ2-2
v_call: TRBV4-3
cdr3_nt: TGCGCCAGCAGCCAAGAAATAGCAGGAGGGGGCGTCCCCACCGGGGAGCTGTTTTTT
cdr3_aa: CASSQEIAGGGVPTGELFF

d_call: .
clone_size: .
j_call: TRBJ1-2
v_call: TRBV4-3
cdr3_nt: TGCGCCAGCAGCCAAGCGGGGGGGGACCATGGCTACACCTTC
cdr3_aa: CASSQAGGDHGYTF

d_call: TRBD2
clone_size: .
j_call: TRBJ2-1
v_call: TRBV10-1
cdr3_nt: TGCGCCAGCAGGGAAGCGGGGGGGCCTCGACGAAATGAGCAGTTCTTC
cdr3_aa: CASREAGGPRRNEQFF

d_call: .
clone_size: .
j_call: TRBJ1-2
v_call: TRBV28
cdr3_nt: TGTGCCAGCAGTTCAACAGGGTATGGCTACACCTTC
cdr3_aa: CASSSTGYGYTF

d_call: .
clone_size: .
j_call: TRBJ1-2
v_call: TRBV4-3
cdr3_nt: TGCGCCAGCAGCCTAGAGTGGGGGCATGGCTACACCTTC
cdr3_aa: CASSLEWGHGYTF

d_call: TRBD2
clone_size: .
j_call: TRBJ2-1
v_call: TRBV9
cdr3_nt: TGTGCCAGCAGCCCACTGGCGGGAGTGTCGTACAATGAGCAGTTCTTC
cdr3_aa: CASSPLAGVSYNEQFF

d_call: .
clone_size: once
j_call: TRBJ1-1
v_call: TRBV27
cdr3_nt: TGTGCCAGCAGTAAAGGGGCGGTAGTAACTGAAGCTTTCTTT
cdr3_aa: CASSKGAVVTEAFF

d_call: .
clone_size: .
j_call: TRBJ2-2
v_call: TRBV9
cdr3_nt: TGTGCCAGCACCCGTAACAGGGCGAACACCGGGGAGCTGTTTTTT
cdr3_aa: CASTRNRANTGELFF

d_call: .
clone_size: once
j_call: TRBJ1-1
v_call: TRBV5-6
cdr3_nt: TGTGCCAGCAGCTTGGAACCGAGGAACACTGAAGCTTTCTTT
cdr3_aa: CASSLEPRNTEAFF

d_call: .
clone_size: .
j_call: TRBJ2-1
v_call: TRBV19
cdr3_nt: TGTGCCAGTAGTCCCAGACTAACCTACAATGAGCAGTTCTTC
cdr3_aa: CASSPRLTYNEQFF

d_call: .
clone_size: .
j_call: TRBJ1-4
v_call: TRBV27
cdr3_nt: TGTGCCAGCTCTCAGGGCCGCACGAGCCAAAATGAAAAACTGTTTTTT
cdr3_aa: CASSQGRTSQNEKLFF

d_call: TRBD1
clone_size: few
j_call: TRBJ2-7
v_call: TRBV2
cdr3_nt: TGTGCCAGCAGTGGAGGACAGGCCTACGAGCAGTACTTC
cdr3_aa: CASSGGQAYEQYF

d_call: .
clone_size: .
j_call: TRBJ2-3
v_call: TRBV9
cdr3_nt: TGTGCCAGCAGCGTAGGGGGCTACAGCACAGATACGCAGTATTTT
cdr3_aa: CASSVGGYSTDTQYF

d_call: TRBD2
clone_size: .
j_call: TRBJ2-1
v_call: TRBV9
cdr3_nt: TGTGCCAGCAGCGCGCGCCAGCGGGGGGGGCGTGATGAGCAGTTCTTC
cdr3_aa: CASSARQRGGRDEQFF

d_call: .
clone_size: .
j_call: TRBJ2-2
v_call: TRBV5-4
cdr3_nt: TGTGCCAGCAGCTTACGACAGGTCCGGGCCGGGGAGCTGTTTTTT
cdr3_aa: CASSLRQVRAGELFF

d_call: TRBD1
clone_size: few
j_call: TRBJ1-1
v_call: TRBV6-2/TRBV6-3
cdr3_nt: TGTGCCAGCAGCCGGACAGGGGGATTCACTGAAGCTTTCTTT
cdr3_aa: CASSRTGGFTEAFF

d_call: .
clone_size: .
j_call: TRBJ1-3
v_call: TRBV4-1
cdr3_nt: TGCGCCAGCAGCCAAGCCGCGGCCGGAAACACCATATATTTT
cdr3_aa: CASSQAAAGNTIYF

d_call: .
clone_size: .
j_call: TRBJ2-4
v_call: TRBV7-9
cdr3_nt: TGTGCCGTCGAGACTGGGAAAAACATTCAGTACTTC
cdr3_aa: CAVETGKNIQYF

d_call: TRBD1
clone_size: .
j_call: TRBJ2-3
v_call: TRBV7-6
cdr3_nt: TGTGCCAGCAGCTTAGAAACAGGGGGTGCAGATACGCAGTATTTT
cdr3_aa: CASSLETGGADTQYF